This T cell receptor beta chain came from a study of CD8 T cells in ankylosing spondylitis. This clonotype was seen a few times. Antigen unknown. Molecular-barcoded quantitative 5'-RACE produced these TCR beta libraries. Via MiXCR, TCRdb re-called the 5' RACE reads, giving one row per CDR3 protein. The sample comprises over 450,000 distinct CDR3 sequences, approximately 11% of which are singletons, and almost 7% rests with the top ten. General study points: Characteristic of ankylosing spondylitis blood, it appeared, was a TCR beta motif comprising 7 to 9 highly homologous variants. Certain motif variants had earlier appeared in reactive arthritis synovial fluid and blood. Significantly higher representation of disease-linked clones was reported for matched ankylosing spondylitis synovial fluid.

V trimming: 6 bases; J trimming: 5 bases; junction bases outside the gene matches: 11. The CDR3 covers 15 residues. Germline V gene lookup returns CDR1 WSHSY and CDR2 SAAADI. The receptor was derived from a male donor with ankylosing spondylitis. The chain carries TRBV10-2 and TRBJ2-5; 8 bases are shared with TRBD1. The specimen was blood, either unsorted or a sorted T cell fraction (not recorded which). The CDR3 nucleotides are TGCGCCAGCAGGAAGGACAGGGATGGATGGGAGACCCAGTACTTC. Translated, it gives CASRKDRDGWETQYF.